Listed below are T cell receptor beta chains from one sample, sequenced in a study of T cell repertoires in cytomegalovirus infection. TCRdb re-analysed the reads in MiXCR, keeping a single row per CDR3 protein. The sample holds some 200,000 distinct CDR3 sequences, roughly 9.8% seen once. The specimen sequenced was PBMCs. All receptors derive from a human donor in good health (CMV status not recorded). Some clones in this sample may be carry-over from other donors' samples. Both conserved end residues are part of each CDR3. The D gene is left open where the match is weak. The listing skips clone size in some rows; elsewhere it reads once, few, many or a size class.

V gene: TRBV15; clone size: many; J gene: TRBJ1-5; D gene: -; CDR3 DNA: TGTGCCACCAGCAGAGATAGTGCAGGAGACAGACCCCAGCATTTT; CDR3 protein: CATSRDSAGDRPQHF
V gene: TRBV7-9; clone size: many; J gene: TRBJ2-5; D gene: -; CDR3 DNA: TGTGCCAGCAGCTTAGGGCCCCAGACCCAGTACTTC; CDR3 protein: CASSLGPQTQYF
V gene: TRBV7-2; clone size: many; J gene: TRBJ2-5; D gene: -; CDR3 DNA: TGTGCCAGCAGCTCATCAGGGGATCAAGAGACCCAGTACTTC; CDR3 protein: CASSSSGDQETQYF
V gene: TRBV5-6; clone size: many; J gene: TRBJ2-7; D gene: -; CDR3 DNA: TGTGCCACCACCAGAGCGGGCTTCTACGAGCAGTACTTC; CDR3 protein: CATTRAGFYEQYF
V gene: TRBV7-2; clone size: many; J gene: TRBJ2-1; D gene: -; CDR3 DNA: TGTGCCAGCAACTCCTACAATGAGCAGTTCTTC; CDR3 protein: CASNSYNEQFF
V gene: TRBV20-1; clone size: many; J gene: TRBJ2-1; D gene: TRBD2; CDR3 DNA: TGCAGTGCTAGCTCTAGCGGGAGTTTTTCCAATGAGCAGTTCTTC; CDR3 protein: CSASSSGSFSNEQFF
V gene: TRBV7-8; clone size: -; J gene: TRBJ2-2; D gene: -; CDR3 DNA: TGTGCCAGCAGCTGGACGCCGGGACGGCCGGCGGCCGGGGAGCTGTTTTTT; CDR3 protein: CASSWTPGRPAAGELFF
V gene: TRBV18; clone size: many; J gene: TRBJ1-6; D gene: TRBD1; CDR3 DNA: TGTGCCAGCTCACCACTGGGACAGGGGGGATCACCCCTCCACTTT; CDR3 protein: CASSPLGQGGSPLHF
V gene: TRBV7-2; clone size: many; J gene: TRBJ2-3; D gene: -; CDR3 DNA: TGTGCCAGCAGTCCGATGAAGGGAGATACGCAGTATTTT; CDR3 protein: CASSPMKGDTQYF
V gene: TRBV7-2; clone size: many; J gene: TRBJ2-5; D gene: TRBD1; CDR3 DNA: TGTGCCAGCAGTCGGGACAGCCAAGAGACCCAGTACTTC; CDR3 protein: CASSRDSQETQYF
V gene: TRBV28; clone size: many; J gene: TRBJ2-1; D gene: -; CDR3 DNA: TGTGCCAGCACCCGGGCACTCTTCGATGAGCAGTTCTTC; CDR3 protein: CASTRALFDEQFF
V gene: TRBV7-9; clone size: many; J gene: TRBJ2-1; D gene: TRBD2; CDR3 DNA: TGTGCCAGCAGCTCCTCTCGACTAGCGAGGACCTACAATGAGCAGTTCTTC; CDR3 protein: CASSSSRLARTYNEQFF
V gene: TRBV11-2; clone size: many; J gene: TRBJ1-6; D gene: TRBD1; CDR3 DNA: TGTGCCAGCAGCTTAGAGTCGGGACAGTTCTATAATTCACCCCTCCACTTT; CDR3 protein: CASSLESGQFYNSPLHF
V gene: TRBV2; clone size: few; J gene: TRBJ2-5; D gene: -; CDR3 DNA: TGTGGAACAGGCTACCAAGAGACCCAGTACTTC; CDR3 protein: CGTGYQETQYF
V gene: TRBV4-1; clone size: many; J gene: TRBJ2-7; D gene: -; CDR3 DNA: TGCGCCAGCAGCCAAGTCCAGGACAGCTCCTACGAGCAGTACTTC; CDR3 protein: CASSQVQDSSYEQYF
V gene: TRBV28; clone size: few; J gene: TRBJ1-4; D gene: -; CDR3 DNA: TGTGCCAGCAGTCCCAGGACTAATGAAAAACTGTTTTTT; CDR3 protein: CASSPRTNEKLFF
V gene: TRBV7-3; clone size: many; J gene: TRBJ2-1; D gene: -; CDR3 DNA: TGTGCCAGCAGCTTAACTCGAAACAATGAGCAGTTCTTC; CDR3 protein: CASSLTRNNEQFF
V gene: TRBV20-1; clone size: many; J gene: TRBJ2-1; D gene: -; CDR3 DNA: TGCAGTGCAAAGAGAGGGTTAAGCTACAATGAGCAGTTCTTC; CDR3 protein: CSAKRGLSYNEQFF
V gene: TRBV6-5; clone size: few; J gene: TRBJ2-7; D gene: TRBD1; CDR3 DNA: TGTGCCAGCAGTTACGTGGGACAGGGGCCCTACGAGCAGTACTTC; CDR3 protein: CASSYVGQGPYEQYF
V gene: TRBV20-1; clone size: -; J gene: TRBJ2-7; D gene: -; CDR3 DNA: TGCAGTGCAAAAGGCCCAGCGGCCTACGAGCAGTACTTC; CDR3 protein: CSAKGPAAYEQYF
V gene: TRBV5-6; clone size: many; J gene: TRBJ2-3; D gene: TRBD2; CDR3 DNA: TGTGCCAGCAGCTCCGGGACTATCGGTAGCACAGATACGCAGTATTTT; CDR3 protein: CASSSGTIGSTDTQYF
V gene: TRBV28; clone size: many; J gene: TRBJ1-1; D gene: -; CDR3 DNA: TGTGCCAGCAGTTTTCCACGGGGACACGGCACTGAAGCTTTCTTT; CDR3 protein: CASSFPRGHGTEAFF
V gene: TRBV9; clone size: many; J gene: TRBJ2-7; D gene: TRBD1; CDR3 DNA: TGTGCCAGCAGCCCCCGGGACAGAGAGTACGAGCAGTACTTC; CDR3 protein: CASSPRDREYEQYF
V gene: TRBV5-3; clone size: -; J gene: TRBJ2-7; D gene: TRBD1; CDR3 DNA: TGTGCCAGCAGCTTGGGACAGCCCGGGGAAGAGCAGTACTTC; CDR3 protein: CASSLGQPGEEQYF
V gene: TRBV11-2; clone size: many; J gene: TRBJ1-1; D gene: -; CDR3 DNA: TGTGCCAGCAGCTTAGGAGGGCTGAACACTGAAGCTTTCTTT; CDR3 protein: CASSLGGLNTEAFF
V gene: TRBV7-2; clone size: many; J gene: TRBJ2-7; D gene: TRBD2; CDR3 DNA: TGTGCCAGCAGCTCCACCGGGACTAGCGGGATCGAGCAGTACTTC; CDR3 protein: CASSSTGTSGIEQYF
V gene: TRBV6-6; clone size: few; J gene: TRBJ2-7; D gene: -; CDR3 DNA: TGTGCCAGCAGTTACTCGGGCAGGACAACCTTCCACGAGCAGTACTTC; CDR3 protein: CASSYSGRTTFHEQYF
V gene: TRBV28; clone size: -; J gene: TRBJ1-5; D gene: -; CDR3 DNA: TGTGCCAGCAGTTTCCCCGGAAATAGCAATCAGCCCCAGCATTTT; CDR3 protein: CASSFPGNSNQPQHF